Following are 6 T cell receptor beta chains from one sample sequenced in a study of T cells in Graves' hyperthyroidism and ophthalmopathy. Amplified TCR beta CDR3 regions came from RNA transcripts. The primer set for the first-round RT-PCR of the TCR CDR3 was HTBI. TCRdb itself ran the multiplex PCR reads through MiXCR, one entry per CDR3 protein. The table has 400,000 to 550,000 distinct CDR3 sequences, about 15% seen once. The specimen sequenced was blood. These receptor sequences come from a woman between 18 and 29 years old with Graves' hyperthyroidism.

A few counts support this clonotype. V is TRBV6-5 and J is TRBJ2-2; D unclear. The V end lost 0 bases, the J end lost 0 bases, and 8 bases lay between the germline ends. The germline V gene has CDR1 MNHEY and CDR2 SVGAGI. The CDR3 has 16 residues. The CDR3 here is CASSYSFLANTGELFF. The CDR3 DNA sequence: TGTGCCAGCAGTTACTCTTTCCTGGCGAACACCGGGGAGCTGTTTTTT.

This clonotype has ten or more counts. The chain employs TRBV3-1 and TRBJ2-3; D is unresolved. The germline V gene has CDR1 LGHDT and CDR2 YNNKEL (reference sequence). CDR3 length: 15 amino acids. V was clipped by 9 bases and J by 0 bases, with 16 bases between them. The CDR3 DNA is TGTGCCAGTAGTACGACCCTAACTAGCACAGATACGCAGTATTTT. As protein: CASSTTLTSTDTQYF.

This clonotype occurred many times. The V call is TRBV14, the J call TRBJ2-1, with a possible D match to TRBD2 (6 bases). V dropped 1 base and J dropped 6 bases, with 10 bases sitting between them. Germline lookup yields CDR1 SGHDN and CDR2 FVKESK. The CDR3 loop spans 14 amino acids. The CDR3 sequence is CASSQVSGGNEQFF. CDR3 DNA sequence: TGTGCCAGCAGCCAAGTTTCCGGGGGCAATGAGCAGTTCTTC.

There are a few counts of this clonotype. The rearrangement uses TRBV7-9 and TRBJ2-1; D perhaps matches TRBD1 (5 bases). The CDR3 runs 15 residues. The V end was cut by 1 base, the J end by 8 bases, with 15 bases between. In germline, CDR1 is SEHNR, CDR2 FQNEAQ (reference sequence). This chain's CDR3 is CASSLGAGIGDEQFF. The CDR3 bases are TGTGCCAGCAGCTTAGGGGCAGGGATCGGTGATGAGCAGTTCTTC.

In regard to this clonotype: A much larger clone is a single base away; this may be a read error. This rearrangement joins TRBV7-2 to TRBJ2-1; 7 positions match TRBD2. CDR1 and CDR2 (germline): SGHTA, FQGNSA. This CDR3 is built from 16 residues. The CDR3 region is CASSPTGLGFYNDQFF. Written as DNA, the CDR3 is TGTGCCAGCAGCCCTACTGGACTAGGCTTCTACAATGATCAGTTCTTC.

This clonotype was detected many times. The rearrangement uses TRBV20-1 and TRBJ2-7; no firm D call. CDR1 DFQATT and CDR2 SNEGSKA come from the germline V gene (reference sequence). The CDR3 runs 11 residues. The V end was cut by 2 bases, the J end by 7 bases, with 9 bases between. As DNA, the CDR3 is TGCAGTGCTAGAAAAGTGGGTGAGCAGTACTTC. Translating it yields CSARKVGEQYF.